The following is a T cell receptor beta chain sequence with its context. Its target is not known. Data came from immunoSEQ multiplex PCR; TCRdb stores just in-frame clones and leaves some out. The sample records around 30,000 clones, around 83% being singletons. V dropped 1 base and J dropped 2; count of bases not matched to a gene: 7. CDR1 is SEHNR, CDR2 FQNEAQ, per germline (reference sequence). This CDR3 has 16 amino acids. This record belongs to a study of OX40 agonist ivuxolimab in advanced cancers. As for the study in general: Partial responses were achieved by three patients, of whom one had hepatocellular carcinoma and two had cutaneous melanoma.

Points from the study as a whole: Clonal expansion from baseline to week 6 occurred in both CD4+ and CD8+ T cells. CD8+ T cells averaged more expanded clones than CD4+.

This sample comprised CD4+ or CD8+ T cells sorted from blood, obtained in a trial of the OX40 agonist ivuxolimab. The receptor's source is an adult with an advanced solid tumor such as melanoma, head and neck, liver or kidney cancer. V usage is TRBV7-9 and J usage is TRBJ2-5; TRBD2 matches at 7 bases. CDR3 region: CASSLVSSGPQETQYF. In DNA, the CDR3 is TGTGCCAGCAGCTTAGTGTCTAGCGGCCCTCAAGAGACCCAGTACTTC.